This is a list of T cell receptor beta chains from one sample in a study of graft-versus-host responses after intestinal transplantation. Generated by immunoSEQ multiplex PCR, the TCRdb table keeps only in-frame clones and is missing some. This table has roughly 99,000 clones, around 90% appearing once. Their cognate antigens are unknown. Sample: unstimulated CD8+ T cells sorted from spleen or lymph node cells, taken before transplant. Source of these receptors: a human donor who was the organ donor for an intestinal transplant. CDR3s include the opening cysteine and the closing phenylalanine or tryptophan. Fields, in order: V gene, CDR3 protein.

V gene: TRBV27; CDR3 protein: CASSYGQGSGGYTF
V gene: TRBV6-6; CDR3 protein: CASSYSGHGPYEQYF
V gene: TRBV27; CDR3 protein: CASNWLGGRWETQYF
V gene: TRBV19; CDR3 protein: CASRRQGEDTQYF
V gene: TRBV6-1; CDR3 protein: CASSEMGGEGHYEQYF
V gene: TRBV10-2; CDR3 protein: CASRGYREGYTF
V gene: TRBV10-1; CDR3 protein: CASSGPGSRTGELFF
V gene: TRBV27; CDR3 protein: CASRSGGGTEAFF
V gene: TRBV27; CDR3 protein: CASSPGQGGQPQHF
V gene: TRBV7-3; CDR3 protein: CASSGRGRDSYNEQFF
V gene: TRBV28; CDR3 protein: CASSIGFVTDTQYF
V gene: TRBV9; CDR3 protein: CASSVGRDTLNTEAFF
V gene: TRBV5-6; CDR3 protein: CASSLWDRGRRETQYF
V gene: TRBV4-1; CDR3 protein: CASSQVERGGIADTQYF
V gene: TRBV4-2; CDR3 protein: CASSLLARSTDTQYF
V gene: TRBV9; CDR3 protein: CASSVVGGRTDTQYF
V gene: TRBV4-1; CDR3 protein: CASSQTGSGLSSYEQYF
V gene: TRBV19; CDR3 protein: CASRALLGSPLHF
V gene: TRBV18; CDR3 protein: CASSPQGVYYGYTF
V gene: TRBV6-5; CDR3 protein: CASSPGGRYTEAFF
V gene: TRBV4-1; CDR3 protein: CASSQEGTDYNEQFF
V gene: TRBV30; CDR3 protein: CAFRGFNSPLHF
V gene: TRBV27; CDR3 protein: CASSLRGQAVVLGEKLFF
V gene: TRBV11-2; CDR3 protein: CASSEYTSSYNEQFF
V gene: TRBV7-9; CDR3 protein: CASSLVDKLHNEQFF
V gene: TRBV30; CDR3 protein: CAWSPVGNTEAFF
V gene: TRBV7-6; CDR3 protein: CASSLGGGANYEQYF
V gene: TRBV10-2; CDR3 protein: CASRARDRDFHEQYF
V gene: TRBV27; CDR3 protein: CASSHGTAIQETQYF
V gene: TRBV6-5; CDR3 protein: CAASGGGPNEKLFF
V gene: TRBV2; CDR3 protein: CASSETRGGGGPTGELFF
V gene: TRBV2; CDR3 protein: CASNFWRGGAVRGDTQYF